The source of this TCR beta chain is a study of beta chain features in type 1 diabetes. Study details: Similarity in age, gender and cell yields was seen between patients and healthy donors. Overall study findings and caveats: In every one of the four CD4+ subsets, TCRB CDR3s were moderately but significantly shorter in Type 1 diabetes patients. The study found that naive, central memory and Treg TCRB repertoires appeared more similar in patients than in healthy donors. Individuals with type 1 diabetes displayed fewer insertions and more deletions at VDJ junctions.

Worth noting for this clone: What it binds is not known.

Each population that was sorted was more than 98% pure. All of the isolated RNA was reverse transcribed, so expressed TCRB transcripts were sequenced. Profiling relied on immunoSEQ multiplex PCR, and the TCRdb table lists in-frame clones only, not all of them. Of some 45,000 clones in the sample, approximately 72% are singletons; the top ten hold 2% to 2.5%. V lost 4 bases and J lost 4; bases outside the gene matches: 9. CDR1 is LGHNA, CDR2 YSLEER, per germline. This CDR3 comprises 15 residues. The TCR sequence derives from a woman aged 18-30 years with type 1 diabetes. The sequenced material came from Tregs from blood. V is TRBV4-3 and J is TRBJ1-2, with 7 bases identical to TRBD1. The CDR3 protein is CASSPTGAAGYGYTF. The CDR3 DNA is TGCGCCAGCAGCCCCACAGGGGCGGCGGGCTATGGCTACACCTTC.